This is a list of T cell receptor beta chains from one sample in a study of Graves' ophthalmopathy and Graves' hyperthyroidism. TCRdb processed the multiplex PCR reads anew with MiXCR; each CDR3 protein has one entry. The sample holds over a million distinct CDR3 sequences; 35% to 45% are singletons and the top ten take approximately 12%. The sequencing input was peripheral blood or thyroid tissue (not recorded which). These receptors all stem from an adult man with Graves' hyperthyroidism. Each CDR3 is given with its conserved first and last residue. The order of the fields is J gene, clone size, V gene, D gene, CDR3 protein, CDR3 DNA. A D gene is named only where the DNA matches it firmly. Clone size, where shown, is once, few, many, or a class for clones that have expanded.

j_call: TRBJ2-2
clone_size: .
v_call: TRBV5-1
d_call: .
cdr3_aa: CASSLEAWLNTGELFF
cdr3_nt: TGCGCCAGCAGCTTGGAAGCTTGGCTAAACACCGGGGAGCTGTTTTTT

j_call: TRBJ2-7
clone_size: few
v_call: TRBV7-8
d_call: TRBD2
cdr3_aa: CASSPREALYEQYF
cdr3_nt: TGTGCCAGCAGCCCGCGGGAGGCCCTTTACGAGCAGTACTTC

j_call: TRBJ1-4
clone_size: .
v_call: TRBV5-6
d_call: .
cdr3_aa: CASSLGQVREKLFF
cdr3_nt: TGTGCCAGCAGCTTGGGACAGGTCCGGGAAAAACTGTTTTTT

j_call: TRBJ1-2
clone_size: many
v_call: TRBV9
d_call: .
cdr3_aa: CASSNSVGGQNYGYTF
cdr3_nt: TGTGCCAGCAGCAACTCGGTCGGGGGGCAGAACTATGGCTACACCTTC

j_call: TRBJ2-5
clone_size: .
v_call: TRBV20-1
d_call: TRBD2
cdr3_aa: CSATRPSGSAETQYF
cdr3_nt: TGCAGTGCGACCCGGCCGAGCGGGAGTGCGGAGACCCAGTACTTC

j_call: TRBJ1-3
clone_size: .
v_call: TRBV19
d_call: .
cdr3_aa: CASSTRQDLFAGNTIYF
cdr3_nt: TGTGCCAGTAGTACCCGACAGGATCTATTTGCTGGAAACACCATATATTTT

j_call: TRBJ2-2
clone_size: few
v_call: TRBV7-2
d_call: .
cdr3_aa: CARQEQGSNTGELFF
cdr3_nt: TGTGCCAGACAAGAACAGGGATCGAACACCGGGGAGCTGTTTTTT

j_call: TRBJ1-2
clone_size: many
v_call: TRBV10-3
d_call: .
cdr3_aa: CASTNTGPKGGYTF
cdr3_nt: TGTGCCAGCACCAACACCGGGCCCAAAGGGGGCTACACCTTC

j_call: TRBJ2-2
clone_size: .
v_call: TRBV10-3
d_call: .
cdr3_aa: CAIRDQTDTGELFF
cdr3_nt: TGTGCCATCAGAGACCAGACAGACACCGGGGAGCTGTTTTTT

j_call: TRBJ1-6
clone_size: .
v_call: TRBV7-2
d_call: .
cdr3_aa: CASKRVGAGTGVF
cdr3_nt: .

j_call: TRBJ1-5
clone_size: .
v_call: TRBV14
d_call: .
cdr3_aa: CASSQADAGEQPQHF
cdr3_nt: TGTGCCAGCAGCCAAGCCGACGCCGGGGAGCAGCCCCAGCATTTT

j_call: TRBJ2-5
clone_size: .
v_call: TRBV30
d_call: .
cdr3_aa: CAWVPPGLEETQYF
cdr3_nt: TGTGCCTGGGTTCCCCCCGGGCTGGAGGAGACCCAGTACTTC

j_call: TRBJ1-3
clone_size: many
v_call: TRBV2
d_call: .
cdr3_aa: CTSYMISGNTIYF
cdr3_nt: TGTACCAGTTATATGATATCTGGAAACACCATATATTTT

j_call: TRBJ2-5
clone_size: many
v_call: TRBV7-9
d_call: TRBD1
cdr3_aa: CASGQNQGALETQYF
cdr3_nt: TGTGCCAGCGGACAGAACCAGGGGGCGCTTGAGACCCAGTACTTC

j_call: TRBJ2-7
clone_size: few
v_call: TRBV5-6
d_call: .
cdr3_aa: CASSFRGHQFSYEQYF
cdr3_nt: TGTGCCAGCAGCTTCAGGGGACATCAATTCTCCTACGAGCAGTACTTC

j_call: TRBJ1-6
clone_size: few
v_call: TRBV7-6
d_call: TRBD1
cdr3_aa: CASSPGQGDNSPLHF
cdr3_nt: TGTGCCAGCAGCCCGGGACAGGGTGATAATTCACCCCTCCACTTT

j_call: TRBJ1-5
clone_size: .
v_call: TRBV6-5
d_call: TRBD1
cdr3_aa: CASGDRVSNQPQHF
cdr3_nt: TGTGCCAGCGGCGACAGGGTGAGCAATCAGCCCCAGCATTTT

j_call: TRBJ2-6
clone_size: .
v_call: TRBV4-2
d_call: .
cdr3_aa: CASSQDHNSGANVLTF
cdr3_nt: TGTGCCAGCAGCCAAGATCACAACTCTGGGGCCAACGTCCTGACTTTC

j_call: TRBJ1-6
clone_size: once
v_call: TRBV5-1
d_call: TRBD1
cdr3_aa: CASRPPGQDYSPLHF
cdr3_nt: TGTGCCAGCAGACCTCCGGGACAGGACTATTCACCCCTCCACTTT

j_call: TRBJ1-5
clone_size: many
v_call: TRBV6-6
d_call: .
cdr3_aa: CASSGTRGPQHF
cdr3_nt: TGTGCCAGCAGTGGGACCCGGGGACCCCAGCATTTT

j_call: TRBJ2-7
clone_size: many
v_call: TRBV29-1
d_call: .
cdr3_aa: CSVDYRDGDEQYF
cdr3_nt: TGCAGCGTGGATTACCGGGACGGAGACGAGCAGTACTTC

j_call: TRBJ1-5
clone_size: many
v_call: TRBV24-1
d_call: TRBD1
cdr3_aa: CATSDSRQGNQPQHF
cdr3_nt: TGTGCCACCAGTGACAGTCGACAGGGGAATCAGCCCCAGCATTTT

j_call: TRBJ2-5
clone_size: .
v_call: TRBV10-3
d_call: .
cdr3_aa: CASSDSVGGVETQYF
cdr3_nt: TGTGCCAGCAGTGACTCGGTGGGGGGAGTAGAGACCCAGTACTTC

j_call: TRBJ1-2
clone_size: many
v_call: TRBV24-1
d_call: .
cdr3_aa: CATSDRQGGATGYTF
cdr3_nt: TGTGCCACCAGTGATCGCCAGGGTGGTGCTACTGGCTACACCTTC

j_call: TRBJ1-3
clone_size: many
v_call: TRBV10-2
d_call: .
cdr3_aa: CASTTSRNTIYF
cdr3_nt: TGCGCCAGCACCACGAGCAGAAACACCATATATTTT

j_call: TRBJ1-5
clone_size: .
v_call: TRBV10-3
d_call: .
cdr3_aa: CAISYGRDNSNQPQHF
cdr3_nt: TGTGCCATCAGTTACGGTCGGGATAATAGCAATCAGCCCCAGCATTTT

j_call: TRBJ2-5
clone_size: many
v_call: TRBV7-9
d_call: .
cdr3_aa: CASSLEAVQETQYF
cdr3_nt: TGTGCCAGCAGCTTAGAAGCAGTCCAAGAGACCCAGTACTTC

j_call: TRBJ2-7
clone_size: .
v_call: TRBV20-1
d_call: .
cdr3_aa: CSTSFKVPQRTGSYEQYF
cdr3_nt: TGCAGTACTAGCTTCAAAGTTCCCCAAAGGACAGGCTCCTACGAGCAGTACTTC

j_call: TRBJ1-1
clone_size: .
v_call: TRBV25-1
d_call: TRBD1
cdr3_aa: CASSESRQGTEAFF
cdr3_nt: TGTGCCAGCAGTGAATCTCGACAGGGCACTGAAGCTTTCTTT

j_call: TRBJ2-2
clone_size: .
v_call: TRBV4-3
d_call: .
cdr3_aa: CASSQDSVYRGNTGELFF
cdr3_nt: TGCGCCAGCAGCCAAGATTCGGTCTACCGGGGGAACACCGGGGAGCTGTTTTTT

j_call: TRBJ1-1
clone_size: many
v_call: TRBV20-1
d_call: .
cdr3_aa: CSAPQGFGIVFF
cdr3_nt: TGCAGTGCCCCACAGGGATTCGGTATAGTATTCTTT

j_call: TRBJ2-7
clone_size: .
v_call: TRBV10-3
d_call: TRBD2
cdr3_aa: CASSLTGGATYGQYF
cdr3_nt: TGTGCCAGCAGTTTAACCGGGGGGGCTACGTACGGGCAGTACTTC

j_call: TRBJ1-4
clone_size: many
v_call: TRBV7-2
d_call: .
cdr3_aa: CASDGNNGHGEKLFF
cdr3_nt: TGTGCCAGCGACGGGAACAACGGACATGGCGAAAAACTGTTTTTT

j_call: TRBJ2-2
clone_size: .
v_call: TRBV7-8
d_call: TRBD2
cdr3_aa: CASSSPAGGRPGELFF
cdr3_nt: TGTGCCAGCAGCTCCCCAGCGGGAGGGCGGCCCGGGGAGCTGTTTTTT

j_call: TRBJ2-2
clone_size: few
v_call: TRBV24-1
d_call: .
cdr3_aa: CATSDPGTNSNGELFF
cdr3_nt: TGTGCCACCAGTGACCCCGGGACCAACTCCAACGGGGAGCTGTTTTTT

j_call: TRBJ1-4
clone_size: .
v_call: TRBV9
d_call: .
cdr3_aa: CASSVEGRAIEKLFF
cdr3_nt: TGTGCCAGCAGCGTAGAGGGCAGGGCCATTGAAAAACTGTTTTTT

j_call: TRBJ2-7
clone_size: few
v_call: TRBV29-1
d_call: TRBD1
cdr3_aa: CSVGTGGPDEQYF
cdr3_nt: TGCAGCGTTGGGACAGGGGGTCCCGACGAGCAGTACTTC

j_call: TRBJ2-5
clone_size: .
v_call: TRBV7-6
d_call: TRBD2
cdr3_aa: CASSVLAGGGETQYF
cdr3_nt: TGTGCCAGCAGCGTTCTAGCGGGGGGCGGAGAGACCCAGTACTTC

j_call: TRBJ1-3
clone_size: many
v_call: TRBV10-3
d_call: .
cdr3_aa: CAITRLGLSSGNTIYF
cdr3_nt: TGTGCCATCACTCGGCTCGGCCTGAGCTCTGGAAACACCATATATTTT

j_call: TRBJ2-5
clone_size: .
v_call: TRBV11-1
d_call: TRBD2
cdr3_aa: CASSLVAGLAGETQYF
cdr3_nt: TGTGCCAGCAGCTTAGTCGCGGGACTAGCAGGCGAGACCCAGTACTTC